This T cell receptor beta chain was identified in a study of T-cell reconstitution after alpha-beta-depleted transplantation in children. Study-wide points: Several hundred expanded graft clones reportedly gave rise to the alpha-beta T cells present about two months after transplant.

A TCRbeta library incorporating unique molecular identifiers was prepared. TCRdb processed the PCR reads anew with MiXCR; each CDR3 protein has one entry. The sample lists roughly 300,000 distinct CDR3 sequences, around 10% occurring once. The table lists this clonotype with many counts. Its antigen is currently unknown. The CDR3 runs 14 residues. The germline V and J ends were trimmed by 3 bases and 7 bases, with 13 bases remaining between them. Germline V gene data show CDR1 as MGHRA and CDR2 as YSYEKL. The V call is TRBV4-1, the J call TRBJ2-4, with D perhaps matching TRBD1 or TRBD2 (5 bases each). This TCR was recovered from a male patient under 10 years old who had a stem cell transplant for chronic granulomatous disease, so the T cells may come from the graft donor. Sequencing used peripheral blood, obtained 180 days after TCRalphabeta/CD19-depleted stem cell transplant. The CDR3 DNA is TGCGCCAGCAGCCAGTTCGGGACGTCGAACATTCAGTACTTC. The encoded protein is CASSQFGTSNIQYF.